These 6 T cell receptor beta chains were sequenced from one sample in a study of shared clonotypes between healthy human individuals. Using immunoSEQ multiplex PCR, the repertoire was profiled, and TCRdb retains in-frame clones only, with some absent. This sample has some 980,000 clones, with 70% to 85% found just once. Sequencing was done on a sample of memory CD4+ T cells sorted from blood. The subset was: CD45RA-negative fraction. The receptors were gathered from a man younger than 30 in good health.

The V call is TRBV4-3, the J call TRBJ1-5; TRBD1 agrees at 7 bases. The CDR3 has 15 amino acids. Trimming cost V 0 bases and J 6 bases; bases outside gene matches: 5. Germline CDR1 is LGHNA and CDR2 is YSLEER. The CDR3 DNA is TGCGCCAGCAGCCAAGATCGTTCAGGGGGTCAGCCCCAGCATTTT. Protein sequence: CASSQDRSGGQPQHF.

This clone was seen many times. The chain carries TRBV28 and TRBJ1-5; TRBD1 aligns across 9 bases. This CDR3 is 20 amino acids long. The V and J ends lost 1 base and 0 bases, in that order; junction bases with no gene match: 13. From germline, CDR1 is MDHEN and CDR2 SYDVKM. CDR3 region: CASSLFGTGMDFYSNQPQHF. DNA of the CDR3: TGTGCCAGCAGTTTATTCGGGACAGGGATGGACTTTTATAGCAATCAGCCCCAGCATTTT.

This rearrangement joins TRBV18 to TRBJ2-7; no definite D call. CDR1 KGHSH and CDR2 LQKENI come from the germline V gene. This CDR3 has 13 amino acids. V gave up 6 bases and J gave up 1 base, with 10 bases separating them. The CDR3 region has the DNA TGTGCCAGCTCCCTCCCCGGGTCCTACGAGCAGTACTTC. Its protein product is CASSLPGSYEQYF.

The CDR3 bases are TGTGCTACTTACGGGGGGAATCAGCCCCAGCATTTT. Amino acid sequence: CATYGGNQPQHF. V usage is TRBV7-7 and J usage is TRBJ1-5; TRBD1 is a possible D gene (5 bases). The CDR3 loop spans 12 amino acids. Germline loops: CDR1 SSHAT, CDR2 FNYEAQ (reference sequence).

The V gene is TRBV9, the J gene TRBJ2-7, with 10 bases fitting TRBD1. The CDR3 length is 15 residues. Losses at the gene ends were 0 bases for V and 4 bases for J; bases not matched to a gene: 4. Germline V gives CDR1 SGDLS, CDR2 YYNGEE. The CDR3 DNA sequence: TGTGCCAGCAGCGTAGGTGGGACAGGGGCATACGAGCAGTACTTC. As protein: CASSVGGTGAYEQYF.

About this clone: Being one base from a much bigger clone, this may be a read error. This chain connects TRBV7-9 to TRBJ2-2, with unresolved D. The CDR3 is 13 residues long. V gave up 3 bases and J gave up 4 bases, with 6 bases separating them. Germline CDR1 and CDR2: SEHNR and FQNEAQ (reference sequence). CDR3: CASSLGPTGELFF. In nucleotides, the CDR3 is TGTGCCAGCAGCTTGGGCCCCACCGGGGAGCTGTTTTTT.